Shown below are 10 T cell receptor beta chains from a single sample sequenced in a study of OX40 agonist ivuxolimab in advanced cancers. Method: immunoSEQ multiplex PCR; TCRdb's copy keeps in-frame clones and lacks some. The data contain tens of thousands of clones, 86% of them singletons. The starting material was CD4+ or CD8+ T cells sorted from blood, obtained in a trial of the OX40 agonist ivuxolimab. These receptors originate from an adult with an advanced solid tumor such as melanoma, head and neck, liver or kidney cancer.

V gene TRBV30 combines with J gene TRBJ1-2; D ambiguous. The germline V and J ends were trimmed by 8 bases and 2 bases, with 12 bases remaining between them. CDR1 is GTSNPN and CDR2 is SVGIG in the germline V gene (reference sequence). This CDR3 contains 12 residues. CDR3 sequence: CALQAKNYGYTF. The CDR3 nucleotides read TGTGCCCTTCAGGCGAAAAACTATGGCTACACCTTC.

The rearrangement joins TRBV18 to TRBJ1-1; possibly TRBD1 for D (6 bases). The CDR3 length is 16 residues. Trimming shortened V by 6 bases and J by 4 bases, and 21 bases separated the two germline ends. Germline CDR1 reads KGHSH; CDR2 reads LQKENI. CDR3 bases: TGTGCCAGCTCCCCCCGTTTGACAGGAAGATTCACTGAAGCTTTCTTT. This gives the protein CASSPRLTGRFTEAFF.

The chain links TRBV27 to TRBJ2-7, with D perhaps TRBD2 (5 bases). The CDR3 is 14 residues long. V lost 4 bases, J lost 4 bases, and 14 bases lay in between. Germline lookup yields CDR1 MNHEY and CDR2 SMNVEV (reference sequence). The CDR3 coding sequence is TGTGCCAGCAGTTCCAGGTCGGGATTTTACGAGCAGTACTTC. The encoded protein is CASSSRSGFYEQYF.

The chain combines TRBV21-1 with TRBJ1-2. TRBV21-1 is deemed a pseudogene. The CDR3 length is 17 residues. The CDR3 sequence is CASSRLSTVGGLYGYTF. CDR3 nucleotides: TGTGCCAGCAGCAGATTATCGACAGTGGGAGGACTCTATGGCTACACCTTC.

This clone was counted a few times. The rearrangement joins TRBV19 to TRBJ1-4; D remains ambiguous. Trimming removed 7 bases at V and 7 bases at J, with 16 bases between. This CDR3 is built from 14 residues. Per the germline V gene, CDR1 is LNHDA and CDR2 is SQIVND (reference sequence). The CDR3 loop reads CASKSGRATEKLFF. DNA for the CDR3: TGTGCCAGTAAGTCCGGTCGGGCCACTGAAAAACTGTTTTTT.

This chain connects TRBV4-3 to TRBJ2-7; 10 nucleotides align to TRBD2. V lost 3 bases to trimming and J lost 2 bases; unmatched junction nucleotides: 4. The CDR3 length is 15 residues. Per the germline V gene, CDR1 is LGHNA and CDR2 is YSLEER. CDR3 sequence (DNA): TGCGCCAGCAGCCAGTCACTAGCGGGGACCTACGAGCAGTACTTC. Translating gives CASSQSLAGTYEQYF.

J is TRBJ1-1 and V is TRBV30; D is possibly TRBD1 (6 bases). Trimming left V 3 bases short and J 7 bases short, with 15 bases between. The germline V gene encodes CDR1 GTSNPN and CDR2 SVGIG (reference sequence). The CDR3 is made up of 13 amino acids. DNA for the CDR3: TGTGCCTGGAGCCTGACAGGCGGAAGTGAAGCTTTCTTT. It is translated as CAWSLTGGSEAFF.

CDR3 region: CASSMTGIYNEQFF. For the CDR3, the DNA is TGTGCCAGCAGTATGACAGGGATCTACAATGAGCAGTTCTTC. J is TRBJ2-1 and V is TRBV28; 7 bases fit TRBD1. The CDR3 has 14 amino acids. V shed 5 bases, J shed 3 bases, and the junction held 4 bases outside the gene matches. Per germline, CDR1 MDHEN and CDR2 SYDVKM.

The chain employs TRBV15 and TRBJ2-5; TRBD2 agrees at 9 bases. The CDR3 consists of 14 residues. Germline CDR1 LNHNV, CDR2 YYDKDF (reference sequence). After removal of 5 bases from V and 5 bases from J, the junction contained 6 bases not matched to a gene. The CDR3 DNA reads TGTGCCACCAGCTTGCGGGGGGGAATGGAGACCCAGTACTTC. This translates into CATSLRGGMETQYF.

This chain links TRBV11-2 with TRBJ2-1; D remains unclear. V gave up 1 base and J gave up 4 bases, with 5 bases separating them. The germline CDR1 and CDR2 sequences are SGHAT and FQNNGV. This CDR3 region has 13 residues. The CDR3 sequence is CASSLVEYNEQFF. The CDR3 DNA reads as TGTGCCAGCAGCTTAGTCGAGTACAATGAGCAGTTCTTC.